This T cell receptor (beta chain) emerged from a study of blood T cell repertoires in COVID-19. Study-wide background: There were acute and convalescent COVID-19 samples, and they came from the United States, Italy and Spain. Sources were T cells, B-cell-depleted T cells, or PBMCs; the material itself was cDNA or gDNA.

In the source study's methods: Amplified reference gene primers provided the basis for estimating nucleated cell counts. Produced via immunoSEQ multiplex PCR; TCRdb's table is partial and in-frame only. The V and J calls and the clone size are those of that table, but D and trimming were determined from the DNA. The repertoire holds hundreds of thousands of clones, with 70% to 90% as singletons. The CDR3 is made up of 14 amino acids. The ends were cut back, 5 bases at V and 1 base at J, with 7 bases in the middle. The germline CDR1 and CDR2 sequences are KGHDR and SFDVKD. The specimen sequenced was peripheral blood. The gene calls are TRBV24-1 and TRBJ2-2; no clear D gene. This TCR came from a man aged 35-49 years with acute or convalescent COVID-19. CDR3 bases: TGTGCCACCAGTGCTCCACAGAACACCGGGGAGCTGTTTTTT. It codes for CATSAPQNTGELFF.